Described below is a single T cell receptor (beta chain) sequence and its context. The data derive from a study of blood T cell repertoires in COVID-19. The trim removed 10 bases at V and 5 bases at J, leaving 6 bases unmatched. CDR3 size: 12 residues. Libraries were prepared by immunoSEQ multiplex PCR; TCRdb keeps only in-frame clonotypes and omits some of them. The sample lists 150,000 to 200,000 clones; roughly four fifths were seen once. The sample taken for sequencing was peripheral blood. The chain recombines TRBV12-3 or TRBV12-4 with TRBJ1-1, with TRBD1 identical over 8 bases. The TCR was taken from a human donor with acute or convalescent COVID-19. The donor label of this sample is uncertain. The CDR3 DNA reads as TGTGCCACCACCAACAGGGGGACTGAAGCTTTCTTT. Its protein is CATTNRGTEAFF.